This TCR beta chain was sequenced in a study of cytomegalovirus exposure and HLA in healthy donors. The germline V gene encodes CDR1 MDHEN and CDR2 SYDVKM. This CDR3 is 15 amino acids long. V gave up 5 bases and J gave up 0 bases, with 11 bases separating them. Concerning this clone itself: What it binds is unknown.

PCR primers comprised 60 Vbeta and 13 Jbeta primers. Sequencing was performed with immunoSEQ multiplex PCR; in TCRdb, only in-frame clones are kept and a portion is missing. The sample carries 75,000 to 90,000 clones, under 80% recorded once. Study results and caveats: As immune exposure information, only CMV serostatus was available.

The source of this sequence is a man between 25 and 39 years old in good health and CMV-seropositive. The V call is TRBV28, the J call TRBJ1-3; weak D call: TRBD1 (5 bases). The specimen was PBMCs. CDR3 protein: CASSVQVLSGNTIYF. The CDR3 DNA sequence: TGTGCCAGCAGTGTACAGGTCCTCTCTGGAAACACCATATATTTT.